The TCR beta chain described here comes from a study of Tregs in tolerant kidney transplant recipients. In the case of this clone: What it binds is not known.

Sequencing was performed with immunoSEQ multiplex PCR; in TCRdb, only in-frame clones are kept and a portion is missing. The sample includes about 69,000 clones, about 88% of them seen just once. General observations from the study: The small number of patients limits these findings pending further validation.

V trimming: 6 bases; J trimming: 3 bases; junction bases outside the gene matches: 3. The CDR3 has 12 amino acids. Germline V lookup: CDR1 SQVTM, CDR2 ANQGSEA. The sample was CD4+ T cells from blood, taken before the transplant. This sequence joins TRBV29-1 and TRBJ1-2; 8 bases line up with TRBD1. This clonotype was sampled from a human donor who received a combined kidney and bone marrow transplant. CDR3 protein: CSVLQGDYGYTF. The CDR3 region has the DNA TGCAGCGTCCTACAGGGGGACTATGGCTACACCTTC.